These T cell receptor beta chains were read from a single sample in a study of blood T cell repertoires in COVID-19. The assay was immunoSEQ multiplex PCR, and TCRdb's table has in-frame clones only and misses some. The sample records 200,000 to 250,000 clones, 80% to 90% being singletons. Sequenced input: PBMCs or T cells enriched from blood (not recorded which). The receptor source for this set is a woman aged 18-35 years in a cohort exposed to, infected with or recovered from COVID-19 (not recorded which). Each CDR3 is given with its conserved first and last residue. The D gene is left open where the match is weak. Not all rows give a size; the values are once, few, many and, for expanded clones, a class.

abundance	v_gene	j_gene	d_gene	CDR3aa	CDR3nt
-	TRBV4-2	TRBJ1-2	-	CASSQDISYYGYTF	TGTGCCAGCAGCCAAGATATTAGTTACTATGGCTACACCTTC
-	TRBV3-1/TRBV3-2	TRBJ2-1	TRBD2	CASSQEELAGAEQFF	TGTGCCAGCAGCCAAGAGGAGCTAGCGGGGGCCGAGCAGTTCTTC
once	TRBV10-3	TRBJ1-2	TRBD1	CAIGTGDGYTF	TGTGCCATTGGGACAGGGGATGGCTACACCTTC
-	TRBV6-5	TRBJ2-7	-	CASDFYVGESDEQYF	TGTGCCAGCGATTTCTACGTCGGGGAATCGGACGAGCAGTACTTC
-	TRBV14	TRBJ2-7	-	CASSIRTVSYEQYF	TGTGCCAGCAGCATAAGGACAGTCTCCTACGAGCAGTACTTC
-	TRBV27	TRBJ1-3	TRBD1	CASSLIGGTGNTIYF	TGTGCCAGCAGTTTGATAGGGGGCACTGGAAACACCATATATTTT
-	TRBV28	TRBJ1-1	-	CASSPAGTVTEAFF	TGTGCCAGCAGTCCCGCGGGGACGGTCACTGAAGCTTTCTTT
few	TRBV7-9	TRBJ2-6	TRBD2	CASSLVTSGSGANVLTF	TGTGCCAGCAGCTTAGTGACTAGCGGCTCTGGGGCCAACGTCCTGACTTTC
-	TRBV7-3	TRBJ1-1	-	CASSLSGRSEAFF	TGTGCCAGCAGCTTATCAGGGCGATCTGAAGCTTTCTTT
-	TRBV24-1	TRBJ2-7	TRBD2	CATSETGTSGGEQYF	TGTGCCACCAGTGAAACCGGGACTAGCGGAGGAGAGCAGTACTTC
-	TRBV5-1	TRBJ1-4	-	CASRDRLNEKLFF	TGCGCCAGCAGAGACAGGCTAAATGAAAAACTGTTTTTT
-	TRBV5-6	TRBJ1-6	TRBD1	CASSWGQGPTSYNSPLHF	TGTGCCAGCAGCTGGGGACAGGGCCCAACCTCCTATAATTCACCCCTCCACTTT
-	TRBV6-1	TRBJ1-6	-	CASSEGFAGLSSYNSPLHF	TGTGCCAGCAGTGAAGGTTTTGCAGGCCTGAGCTCCTATAATTCACCCCTCCACTTT
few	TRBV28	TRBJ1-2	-	CASSPQDLYGYTF	TGTGCCAGCAGTCCCCAGGATCTATATGGCTACACCTTC
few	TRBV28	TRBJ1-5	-	CASRHQASGQPQHF	TGTGCCAGCAGACATCAGGCGTCCGGTCAGCCCCAGCATTTT
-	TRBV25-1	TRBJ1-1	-	CASSEPGKAFF	TGTGCCAGCAGTGAACCGGGAAAAGCTTTCTTT
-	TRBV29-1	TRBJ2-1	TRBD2	CSVLLAGGATYNEQFF	TGCAGCGTCCTACTAGCGGGAGGAGCTACATACAATGAGCAGTTCTTC
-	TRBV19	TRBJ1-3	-	CASKLHSGNTIYF	TGTGCCAGTAAACTACACTCTGGAAACACCATATATTTT
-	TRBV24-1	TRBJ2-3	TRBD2	CATSEIAGEGTQYF	TGTGCCACCAGTGAAATAGCGGGAGAGGGTACGCAGTATTTT
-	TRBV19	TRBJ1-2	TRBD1	CASSSRQGRGYTF	TGTGCCAGTAGCTCGAGACAGGGACGAGGCTACACCTTC
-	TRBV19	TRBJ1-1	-	CASSPTGGSVEAFF	TGTGCCAGTAGTCCAACGGGGGGTTCAGTTGAAGCTTTCTTT